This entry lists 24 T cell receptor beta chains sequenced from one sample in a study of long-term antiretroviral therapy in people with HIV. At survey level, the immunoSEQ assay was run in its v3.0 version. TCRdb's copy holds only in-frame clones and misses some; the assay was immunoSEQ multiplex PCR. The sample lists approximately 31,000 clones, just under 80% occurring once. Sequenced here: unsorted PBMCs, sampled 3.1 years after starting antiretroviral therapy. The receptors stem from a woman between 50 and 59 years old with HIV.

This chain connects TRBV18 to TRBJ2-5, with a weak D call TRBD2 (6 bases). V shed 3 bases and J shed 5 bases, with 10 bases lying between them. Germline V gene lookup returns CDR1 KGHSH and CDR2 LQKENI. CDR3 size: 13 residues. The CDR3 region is CASSPGLVETQYF. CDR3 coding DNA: TGTGCCAGCTCACCGGGACTTGTTGAGACCCAGTACTTC.

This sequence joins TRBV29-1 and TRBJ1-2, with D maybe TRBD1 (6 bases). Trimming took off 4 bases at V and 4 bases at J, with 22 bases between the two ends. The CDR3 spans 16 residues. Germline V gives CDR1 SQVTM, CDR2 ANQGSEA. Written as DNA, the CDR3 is TGCAGCGTTGGGGGGGAGGGTGGGGGCATCGGCTATGGCTACACCTTC. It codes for CSVGGEGGGIGYGYTF.

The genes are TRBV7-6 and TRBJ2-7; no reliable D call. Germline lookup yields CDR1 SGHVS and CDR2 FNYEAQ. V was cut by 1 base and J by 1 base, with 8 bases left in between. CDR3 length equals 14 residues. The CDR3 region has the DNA TGTGCCAGCAGCTTAGAATCCGGGTCCTACGAGCAGTACGTC. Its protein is CASSLESGSYEQYV.

CDR3 bases: TGCGCCAGCAGGCCGGGAACTAGTAATGAAAAACTGTTTTTT. The encoded protein is CASRPGTSNEKLFF. The V call is TRBV5-1, the J call TRBJ1-4; D is ambiguous. This CDR3 has 14 residues. Germline CDR1 SGHRS, CDR2 YFSETQ. Trimming stripped 5 bases from V and 4 bases from J, with 12 bases between.

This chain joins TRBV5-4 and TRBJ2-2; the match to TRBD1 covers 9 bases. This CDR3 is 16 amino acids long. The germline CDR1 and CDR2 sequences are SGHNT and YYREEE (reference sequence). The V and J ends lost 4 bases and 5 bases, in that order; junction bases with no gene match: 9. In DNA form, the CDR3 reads TGTGCCAGCAGCATCCGAACAGGGGGCGCAACCGGGGAGCTGTTTTTT. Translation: CASSIRTGGATGELFF.

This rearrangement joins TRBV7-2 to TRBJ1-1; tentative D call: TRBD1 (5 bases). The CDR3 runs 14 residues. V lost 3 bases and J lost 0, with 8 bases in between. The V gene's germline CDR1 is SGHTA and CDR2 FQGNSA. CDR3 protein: CASSLGTVNTEAFF. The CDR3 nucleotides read TGTGCCAGCAGCTTGGGGACGGTGAACACTGAAGCTTTCTTT.

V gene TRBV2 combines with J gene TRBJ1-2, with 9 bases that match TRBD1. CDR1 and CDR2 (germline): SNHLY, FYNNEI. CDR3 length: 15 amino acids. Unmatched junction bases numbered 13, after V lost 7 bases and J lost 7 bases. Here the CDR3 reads CASKTAGQGFGGYTF. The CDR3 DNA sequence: TGTGCCAGCAAAACGGCGGGACAGGGTTTTGGTGGCTACACCTTC.

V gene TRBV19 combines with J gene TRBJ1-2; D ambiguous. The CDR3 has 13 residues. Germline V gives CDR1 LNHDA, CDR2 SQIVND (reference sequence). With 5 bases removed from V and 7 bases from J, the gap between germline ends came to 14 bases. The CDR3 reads CASSPSVVRGYTF. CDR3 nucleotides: TGTGCCAGTAGTCCCTCGGTTGTGCGTGGCTACACCTTC.

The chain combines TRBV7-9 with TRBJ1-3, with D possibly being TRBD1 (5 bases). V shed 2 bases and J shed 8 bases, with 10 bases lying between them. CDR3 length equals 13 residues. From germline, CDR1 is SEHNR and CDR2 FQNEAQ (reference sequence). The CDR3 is CASSLILGDTIYF. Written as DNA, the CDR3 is TGTGCCAGCAGCTTAATTCTGGGGGACACCATATATTTT.

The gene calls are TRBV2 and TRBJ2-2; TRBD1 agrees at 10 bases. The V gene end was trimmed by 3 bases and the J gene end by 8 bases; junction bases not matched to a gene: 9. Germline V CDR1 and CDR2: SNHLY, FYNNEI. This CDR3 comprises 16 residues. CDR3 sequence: CASSERGTGASGELFF. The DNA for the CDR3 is TGTGCCAGCAGTGAGAGAGGGACAGGGGCATCTGGGGAGCTGTTTTTT.

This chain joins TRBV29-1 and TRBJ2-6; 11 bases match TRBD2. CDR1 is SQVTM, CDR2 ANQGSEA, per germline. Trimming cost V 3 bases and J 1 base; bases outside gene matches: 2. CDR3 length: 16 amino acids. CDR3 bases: TGCAGCGTTGATGCTAGCGGGGGGTCTGGGGCCAACGTCCTGACTTTC. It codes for CSVDASGGSGANVLTF.

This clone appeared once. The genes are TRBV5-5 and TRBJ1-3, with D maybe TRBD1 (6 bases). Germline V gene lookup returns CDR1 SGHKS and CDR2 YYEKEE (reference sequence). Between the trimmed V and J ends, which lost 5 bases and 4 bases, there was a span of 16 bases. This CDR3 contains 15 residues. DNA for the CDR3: TGTGCCAGCAGACTCAGGGGTACGGAAGGAAACACCATATATTTT. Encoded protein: CASRLRGTEGNTIYF.

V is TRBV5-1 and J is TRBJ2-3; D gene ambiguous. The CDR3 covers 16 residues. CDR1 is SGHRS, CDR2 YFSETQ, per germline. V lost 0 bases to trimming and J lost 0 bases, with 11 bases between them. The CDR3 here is CASSLGRMISTDTQYF. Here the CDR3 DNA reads TGCGCCAGCAGCTTGGGACGGATGATTAGCACAGATACGCAGTATTTT.

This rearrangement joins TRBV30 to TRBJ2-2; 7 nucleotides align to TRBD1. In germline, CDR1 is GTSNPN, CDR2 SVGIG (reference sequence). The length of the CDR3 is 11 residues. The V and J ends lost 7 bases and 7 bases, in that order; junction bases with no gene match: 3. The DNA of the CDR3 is TGTGCCTACAGGGGTGTCGGGGAGCTGTTTTTT. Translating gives CAYRGVGELFF.

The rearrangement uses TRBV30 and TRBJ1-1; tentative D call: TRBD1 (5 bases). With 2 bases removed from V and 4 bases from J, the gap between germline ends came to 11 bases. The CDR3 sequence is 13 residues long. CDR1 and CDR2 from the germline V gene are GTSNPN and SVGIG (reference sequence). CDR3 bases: TGTGCCTGGAGTATACAGGCACTCACTGAAGCTTTCTTT. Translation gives CAWSIQALTEAFF.

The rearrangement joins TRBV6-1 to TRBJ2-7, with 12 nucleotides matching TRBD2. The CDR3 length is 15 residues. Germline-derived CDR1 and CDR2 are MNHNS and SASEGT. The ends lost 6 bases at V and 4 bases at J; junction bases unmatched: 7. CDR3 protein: CASRAPSGGEYEQYV. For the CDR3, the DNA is TGTGCCAGCAGAGCACCTAGCGGGGGGGAATACGAGCAGTACGTC.

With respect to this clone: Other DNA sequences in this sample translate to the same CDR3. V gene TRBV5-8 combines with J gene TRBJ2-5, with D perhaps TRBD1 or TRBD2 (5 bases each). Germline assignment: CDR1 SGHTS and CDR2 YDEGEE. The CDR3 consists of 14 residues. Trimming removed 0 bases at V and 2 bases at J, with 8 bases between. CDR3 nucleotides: TGTGCCAGCAGCTTGGAGGGACGGCAAGAGACCCAGTACTTC. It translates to CASSLEGRQETQYF.

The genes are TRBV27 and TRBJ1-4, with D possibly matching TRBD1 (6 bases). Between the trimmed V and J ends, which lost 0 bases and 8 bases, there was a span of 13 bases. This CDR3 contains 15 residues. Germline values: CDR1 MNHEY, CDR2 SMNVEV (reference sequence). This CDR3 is CASSLSNRVWEKLFF. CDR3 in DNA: TGTGCCAGCAGTTTATCAAACAGGGTGTGGGAAAAACTGTTTTTT.

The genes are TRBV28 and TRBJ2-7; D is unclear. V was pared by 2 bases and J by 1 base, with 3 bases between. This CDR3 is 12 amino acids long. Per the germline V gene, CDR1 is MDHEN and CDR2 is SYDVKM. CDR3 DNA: TGTGCCAGCAGTTTAGGATCCTACGAGCAGTACTTC. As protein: CASSLGSYEQYF.

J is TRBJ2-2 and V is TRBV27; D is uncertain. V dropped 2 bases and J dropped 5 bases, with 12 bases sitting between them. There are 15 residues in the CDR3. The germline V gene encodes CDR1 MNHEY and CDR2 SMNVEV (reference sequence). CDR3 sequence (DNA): TGTGCCAGCAGTTTAGTTGGAGTCGAGACCGGGGAGCTGTTTTTT. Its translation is CASSLVGVETGELFF.

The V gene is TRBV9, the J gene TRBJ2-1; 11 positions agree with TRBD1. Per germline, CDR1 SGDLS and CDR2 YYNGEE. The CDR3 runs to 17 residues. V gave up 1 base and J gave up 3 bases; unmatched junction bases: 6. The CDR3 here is CASSVTPGTGGYNEQFF. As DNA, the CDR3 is TGTGCCAGCAGCGTAACCCCCGGGACAGGGGGCTACAATGAGCAGTTCTTC.

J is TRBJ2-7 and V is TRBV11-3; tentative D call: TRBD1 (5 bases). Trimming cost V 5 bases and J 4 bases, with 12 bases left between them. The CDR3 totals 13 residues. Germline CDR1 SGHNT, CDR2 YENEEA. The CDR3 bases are TGTGCCAGCAGCCAAGGGGCCAATTACGAGCAGTACTTC. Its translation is CASSQGANYEQYF.

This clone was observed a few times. The CDR3 is CASTINGYTF. The DNA of the CDR3 is TGTGCCAGCACGATCAATGGCTACACCTTC. The chain carries TRBV2 and TRBJ1-2; D ambiguous. Deletions cut 7 bases from V and 6 bases from J, with 6 bases between. Germline loops: CDR1 SNHLY, CDR2 FYNNEI. The CDR3 is 10 residues long.

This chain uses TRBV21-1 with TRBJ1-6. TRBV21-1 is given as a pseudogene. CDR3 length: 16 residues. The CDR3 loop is CASSKDGDGDNSPLHF. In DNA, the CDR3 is TGTGCCAGCAGCAAAGATGGGGACGGTGATAATTCACCCCTCCACTTT.